This T cell receptor (beta chain) emerged from a study of shared clonotypes between healthy human individuals. Regarding the study as a whole: Memory subsets generally showed smaller estimated richness than naive subsets did.

Notes on this clone: Its antigen remains unidentified.

This CDR3 contains 15 residues. The V gene's germline CDR1 is LNHNV and CDR2 YYDKDF (reference sequence). V shed 2 bases and J shed 5 bases, with 14 bases lying between them. A deep-level run was used for the assay. Source study methods: Junction-only sequences without quality scores were provided by ImmunoSEQ, so filtering was different. Profiling relied on immunoSEQ multiplex PCR, and the TCRdb table lists in-frame clones only, not all of them. The V and J calls and clone size were taken over from that table, and D and trimming were inferred from the DNA. The repertoire consists of 1,400,000 or so clones, with 98% to 99% occurring once and the leading ten covering about 0.35%.

Specimen: naive CD4+ T cells sorted from blood. Documented subset: CD45RA+ positively selected. The chain has TRBV15 and TRBJ2-3; D remains unclear. This TCR derives from a man aged 25 to 40 in good health. CDR3 in amino acids: CATSRTGVWEDTQYF. The DNA for the CDR3 is TGTGCCACCAGCAGAACCGGAGTGTGGGAAGATACGCAGTATTTT.